A selection of T cell receptor beta chains follows, all from one sample in a study of T-cell memory formation after mild COVID-19. Using its own MiXCR run on the 5' RACE reads, TCRdb lists one record per CDR3 protein. Of about 560,000 distinct CDR3 sequences listed, about 20% were seen once; the top ten hold approximately 8.4%. The specimen was PBMCs or a T cell subset sorted from them (not recorded which). The receptors here all came from an adult woman who had mild COVID-19 (a few samples of this study predate the infection). Cell type and time point are not known. Both conserved end residues are trimmed from each CDR3. The order of the fields is D gene, J gene, V gene, CDR3 protein. A D gene is named only where the DNA matches it firmly.

TRBD2 | TRBJ2-7 | TRBV18 | ASSQPGLAGNPSYEQY
. | TRBJ1-1 | TRBV19 | ASSIGSGTYMNTEAF
. | TRBJ1-3 | TRBV4-1 | ASSPTGTSGNTIY
TRBD1 | TRBJ2-1 | TRBV5-4 | ASSPRSGQGYEQF
. | TRBJ1-6 | TRBV6-5 | ASSPRPVSRSPLH
. | TRBJ2-4 | TRBV6-2/TRBV6-3 | ASTGPFAKNIQY
. | TRBJ2-3 | TRBV7-3 | ASSLYLGRRTDTQY
TRBD2 | TRBJ2-3 | TRBV20-1 | SARDSGSGRMLDTQY
. | TRBJ2-1 | TRBV20-1 | SARPGPKGYNEQF
TRBD2 | TRBJ2-2 | TRBV27 | ASSLFGGSLIGGELF
. | TRBJ1-1 | TRBV6-5 | ASKGGSNTEAF
. | TRBJ2-7 | TRBV12-3/TRBV12-4 | ASSQVPHEQY
TRBD1 | TRBJ2-7 | TRBV27 | ASSLSETGAYEQY
. | TRBJ2-7 | TRBV4-3 | ASRERRDSTSYEQY
TRBD1 | TRBJ1-5 | TRBV30 | AWSHQGGNQPQH
. | TRBJ2-1 | TRBV15 | ATSREADIYNEQF
TRBD2 | TRBJ2-1 | TRBV3-1 | ASSPFSGDGPNEQF
. | TRBJ1-4 | TRBV20-1 | SAVVATNEKLF
. | TRBJ1-1 | TRBV4-1 | ASSQAAEGTEAF
TRBD1 | TRBJ1-5 | TRBV4-3 | ASSQDPGGTGVQPQH
. | TRBJ1-5 | TRBV25-1 | ASSESANQGYQPQH
. | TRBJ1-5 | TRBV12-3/TRBV12-4 | ASSLGPQPQH
TRBD1 | TRBJ2-4 | TRBV5-1 | ASSLDSQGGGIQY
TRBD1 | TRBJ2-7 | TRBV19 | ASMSTGDSYEQY
TRBD1 | TRBJ1-2 | TRBV29-1 | SVQLTGQGKGYT
TRBD2 | TRBJ2-7 | TRBV20-1 | SALPASGRTYEQY
TRBD1 | TRBJ1-6 | TRBV7-9 | ASSPGPGGQESSYNSPLH
. | TRBJ2-2 | TRBV7-2 | ASSLARKLF
. | TRBJ1-3 | TRBV4-1 | ASSLRAEQVGNTIY
. | TRBJ2-3 | TRBV12-3/TRBV12-4 | ASSLAGTLTDTQY
TRBD2 | TRBJ2-7 | TRBV4-3 | ASSQEQLAGGPKPAEQY
. | TRBJ1-1 | TRBV29-1 | SVEVQAMNTEAF
. | TRBJ1-6 | TRBV7-9 | ASSFGQNNSPLH
TRBD2 | TRBJ2-1 | TRBV12-3/TRBV12-4 | ASSRDYPQF
TRBD1 | TRBJ1-1 | TRBV5-1 | ASSLVFTGVTEAF
. | TRBJ2-7 | TRBV7-9 | ASSWPESPYEQY
. | TRBJ2-3 | TRBV15 | ATSRERWGTDTQY
TRBD2 | TRBJ2-1 | TRBV6-5 | ASSYESSGDNEQF
. | TRBJ1-5 | TRBV6-5 | ASSLQGYSNQPQH
. | TRBJ2-2 | TRBV5-5 | ASSLGGSVTGELF
. | TRBJ2-2 | TRBV11-2 | ASSAQGNGELF
. | TRBJ2-3 | TRBV5-6 | ASSLAAEGSTDTQY
TRBD2 | TRBJ2-7 | TRBV6-5 | ASSRSLAAGYEQY
. | TRBJ2-7 | TRBV14 | ASSQLRLASLYEQY
TRBD1 | TRBJ1-4 | TRBV7-9 | ASSLAGGETNEKLF
. | TRBJ1-5 | TRBV30 | AWREPGQGRPQH
. | TRBJ1-1 | TRBV7-8 | ASSLSPPRDEAF
TRBD2 | TRBJ2-3 | TRBV12-3/TRBV12-4 | ASSNSGRKDTQY